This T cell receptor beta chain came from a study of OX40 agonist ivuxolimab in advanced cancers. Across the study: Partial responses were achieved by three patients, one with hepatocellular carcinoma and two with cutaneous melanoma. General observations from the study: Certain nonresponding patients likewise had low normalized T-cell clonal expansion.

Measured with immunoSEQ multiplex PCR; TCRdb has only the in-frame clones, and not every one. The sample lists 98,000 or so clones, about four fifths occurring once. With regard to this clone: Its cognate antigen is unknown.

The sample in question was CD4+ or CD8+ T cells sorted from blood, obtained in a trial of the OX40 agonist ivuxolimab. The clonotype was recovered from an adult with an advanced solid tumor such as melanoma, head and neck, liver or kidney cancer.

CDR3 loop: CASSLGYRDSGANVLTF. The DNA of the CDR3 is TGTGCCAGCAGCTTAGGCTACCGGGACTCTGGGGCCAACGTCCTGACTTTC. The chain recombines TRBV7-2 with TRBJ2-6; tentatively, D is TRBD2 (5 bases). CDR3 length: 17 residues. Germline V gene lookup returns CDR1 SGHTA and CDR2 FQGNSA. V was cut by 1 base and J by 0 bases, with 10 bases left in between.